What follows is one T cell receptor (beta chain) and its context. This clone's antigen is unknown. No per-base quality is available; no much larger clone lies one base away. The protocol used for the library was the immunoSEQ multiplex PCR assay. A mixture of 60 forward primers for TCR Vbeta segments and 13 reverse primers for TCR Jbeta segments was used in the multiplex PCR. The CDR3 region of rearranged TCR beta genes was amplified from genomic DNA with a multiplex PCR assay. On the Illumina HiSeq System, the amplified TCR beta libraries were sequenced as 87-base-pair reads. As for the original processing: Across the 640 or so repertoires, a later analysis counted tens of millions of unique TCR beta chains, around 11 million of which were shared by at least two donors. Raw reads were error-corrected and collapsed into unique sequences with a nearest-neighbor algorithm that merged closely related sequences to remove PCR and sequencing errors. CDR3 sequences were aligned to IMGT reference sequences to assign V, D and J gene segments. For a sequence to be retained, a match of at least six nucleotides to both a V gene segment and a J gene segment was required. A rearrangement was called productive if the CDR3 had no stop codons and remained in frame with V and J, and every other rearrangement was called non-productive. CDR3 was defined according to IMGT convention as the region running from the second conserved V-encoded cysteine to the conserved J-encoded phenylalanine. The earlier analysis of about 530 of the donors excluded any sequence lacking an unambiguous match to a single V gene segment. In an earlier analysis of 500 to 750 of the donors, V segments were called functional above 56.7% productive rearrangements and were called segregating when the between-donor standard deviation exceeded 5%. A statistical classification framework was built for diagnosing cytomegalovirus status from the catalog of TCR beta chain sequences. In a later analysis, V and J genes were assigned by comparing TCR nucleotide sequences against IMGT/GENE-DB human TR gene sequences. Using the TCRdist pipeline, a later analysis assigned CDR3 sequences along with most-parsimonious VDJ recombination scenarios. In a later analysis, each TCR beta chain was defined by its CDR3 amino acid sequence together with its V-gene family, and reads lacking a unique V-gene family were excluded. A later analysis removed roughly 590 highly shared, low-generation-probability nucleotide sequences to deal with suspected cross-contamination and a sequencing artifact. In a later analysis, a clonal expansion index for each public chain was calculated from normalized within-repertoire ranks of inferred template counts. In a later analysis, generation probabilities were computed using a VDJ recombination model fitted to out-of-frame rearrangements, and the results were checked against IGoR. In a later analysis, TCR-TCR, TCR-HLA and TCR-CMV co-occurrence was scored with hypergeometric tests, and a repertoire-size bias correction was applied to TCR pairs. False discovery rates were estimated in a later analysis by permuting HLA or CMV assignments 20 times. In a later analysis, co-occurring TCRs were grouped using DBSCAN, with TCRdist sequence similarity added in when clustering inside HLA-allele-positive subsets. Repertoires with fewer than 30,000 or more than 120,000 public chains, plus five repertoires with anomalous nucleotide sharing, were excluded from co-occurrence clustering. TCRdb took this table from immuneACCESS and kept in-frame rearrangements with V and J called. Such tables lack part of the clones; where checked against another copy, unresolved V genes explain under half of the gap, and the rest is unexplained. The D gene and trimming were derived from the DNA, and the V and J assignments and clone size from that table. Here the sample has some 180,000 clones; 85% occur a single time. In total, the top ten clones hold 2% to 2.5% of the sample.

The sample comes from a study of cytomegalovirus exposure and HLA in healthy donors (dated by TCRdb to the late 2010s). For context, the study as a whole: According to an earlier analysis of a few hundred of the donors, about 170 million T cells yielded roughly 110 million unique TCR beta sequences and about 300 Gb of sequence data. An early release covering roughly 600 HLA-typed donors comprised about 300 gigabases of sequencing data and approximately 85 million unique TCR sequences. Of the approximately 400 genotyped donors, 65% to 90% fell in the genetic ancestry cluster associated with self-reported Caucasian donors. The study was designed to test whether signatures of past pathogen exposure could be identified by cataloging public T cell receptors. The T cell repertoires of 670 or so subjects were profiled by immunosequencing and related to cytomegalovirus serostatus. A separate validation cohort of 90 to 150 different subjects was used in addition to the 666-subject first cohort. To predict cytomegalovirus infection status, the study brought together high-throughput TCR immunosequencing, statistical association of individual TCRs with disease status, and machine learning. A later analysis re-examined previously published TCR beta repertoires from 600 to 700 donors and added high-resolution HLA genotyping to investigate patterns of TCR occurrence. Rather than drawing on any new phenotypic data, the later analysis identified candidate immune exposures from TCR beta sequences and the way those sequences occurred across donors. To decide whether each TCR beta V gene segment behaved as functional or pseudogenic, an earlier analysis of approximately 620 of the donors relied on high-throughput TCR beta sequencing. Donor age, sex, ethnicity and CMV serostatus were compiled alongside the repertoire data. In a later genetic analysis, genome-wide SNP genotypes for about 65% of the roughly 700 donors were used, and that subset was treated as a discovery cohort. Every discovery cohort repertoire had been produced on one sequencing platform. Both class I and class II loci were covered by HLA typing, at four-digit resolution. Typing coverage varied by locus: roughly 620-640 donors for A, B, C, DRB1 and DQB1; approximately 520 for DQA1; around 610 for DPA1; roughly 450 for DPB1. Several DR-DQ haplotypes were treated as single units for association and clustering because of strong linkage in the cohort. Across 300 to 500 genotyped donors of the cohort, an average of approximately 200,000 unique TCR beta nucleotide sequences per donor were sequenced, and roughly 17% of those sequences were non-productive. Overall study outcomes, separate from this receptor: Compared with the roughly 710-donor mean, donors in an Asian-associated ancestry cluster had fewer N-insertions in productive TCRs, according to a later genetic analysis. A later analysis reported that several top co-occurrence clusters appeared linked to parvovirus B19, influenza, CMV and Epstein-Barr virus. A later analysis associated 17,000 or so TCR beta sequences with specific HLA alleles at a false discovery rate of 0.05. A further reported finding was that TCR beta sequences accurately predicted the HLA-A and HLA-B alleles for most subjects in the first cohort. Across donors, most TCR sequences were observed very rarely, whereas some public TCRs were present in many individuals. In a later analysis, TCR association rates were found to vary across HLA loci, with the most associated TCRs seen for DRB1 alleles and the fewest for HLA-C alleles. Sequencing depth was assumed to be roughly uniform across donors in the presence/absence analyses, though that assumption may not hold. HLA typing was unavailable for some donors at each locus, so association tests used only the typed subset. Because counts were too low, about 18 rarely observed V segments, including chromosome 9 orphons, were left out of the earlier analysis of over 550 of the donors. The sequencing pipeline was judged likely to have produced a cluster of highly shared sequence variants as a technical artifact. In an earlier analysis of some 500 of the donors, most TCR beta V segments appeared in productive rearrangements about 87% or about 30% of the time, broadly matching IMGT annotations. CMV serostatus was the only immune exposure information available for the cohort. In a later analysis, HLA-associated TCR beta chains were found to be more clonally expanded and to have lower generation probabilities than equally common non-associated chains. In vitro tests confirmed that a few of the cytomegalovirus-associated TCR beta chains recognize cytomegalovirus antigens. In the study, roughly 160 TCR beta chains were listed as associated with cytomegalovirus. When HLA alleles, especially DR and DQ, strongly co-occurred, attributing TCR associations to individual alleles was difficult. An association between a missense DCLRE1C variant and V-gene and J-gene trimming of TCR beta chains was found in a later genetic analysis and replicated in an independent cohort. The cohort was sequenced for TCR beta chains only, and without alpha or paired-chain data the features that could be detected were limited. Some IMGT-functional V segments, including TRBV6-2 and TRBV6-3, could not be told apart with the 87-base-pair reads, so those segments were excluded. The classifier was reported to diagnose cytomegalovirus status with high specificity and sensitivity in both the original and validation cohorts. Correlated functional status among segregating V segments might reflect linkage disequilibrium, but an unknown experimental factor could not be ruled out. The authors suggested that the approach could potentially be extended to other disease states and immunological phenotypes. In a later analysis, most CMV-associated TCR beta chains were found to appear HLA-restricted, with HLA associations seemingly driven largely by CMV exposure.

The cohort was made up of approximately 670 healthy bone marrow donors. Cohort members were all nominally healthy when sampled, although unrecorded immune exposures were likely present. The donor tested CMV seronegative and was one of the 352 seronegative cohort members. A peripheral blood sample was provided by each donor, and peripheral blood mononuclear cells were used for TCR beta sequencing. Genomic DNA extraction from the blood cell samples was performed with the Qiagen DNeasy Blood Extraction Kit. V is cut by 7 bases and J by 7 bases, and the space between the germline ends is 16 bases. The cysteine opens and the phenylalanine closes a CDR3 of 14 amino acids. Only the CDR3 DNA is retained, 42 bases long and in frame from the first base. CDR1 and CDR2 were assigned from the germline V gene as MNHNS and SASEGT.

The clonotype was recovered from a woman between 45 and 65 years old in good health and CMV-seronegative. The sequence joins TRBV6-1 to TRBJ1-4; there is no confident call for the D gene. Sequenced: PBMCs. The CDR3 corresponds to CASTLTRLGEKLFF. In nucleotides, the sequence is TGTGCCAGCACCCTAACCAGACTAGGTGAAAAACTGTTTTTT.